The TCR beta chain under discussion was sequenced for a study of T cells expressing NK-cell markers. As for the study in general: Repertoire data for TCR beta were derived from sorted T cells (CD3+CD56+NKG2C+, CD3+CD56+NKG2C- and CD3+CD56-NKG2C+). Out of eight donors sequenced, seven tested HCMV-seropositive and the remaining one seronegative. Broader study findings: About six donors carried dominant NKG2C+ clonotypes that made up about 1.0-7.0% of their CD8+ T cells. A handful of donors showed these clonotypes also leading the CD3+CD56-NKG2C+ fraction.

Note on this clonotype: Antigen unknown.

TCRdb reanalyzed the 5' RACE reads, giving one entry per CDR3 protein sequence and no DNA. The sample's table shows 400,000 to 550,000 distinct CDR3 sequences. CDR1 and CDR2 from the germline V gene are SGHDN and FVKESK. CDR3 length: 14 residues. This receptor was taken from a woman aged 18-69 years in good health. The chain uses TRBV14 and TRBJ1-6. The material sequenced was blood T cells: a sorted CD56 or NKG2C T cell subset, CD4+ or CD8+ T cells, or bulk PBMC T cells (not recorded which). The CDR3 is CASSRDPYSPRLHF.